Listed here is a single T cell receptor beta chain. Its cognate antigen is unknown. This CDR3 is built from 16 residues. The germline V gene encodes CDR1 SGHRS and CDR2 YFSETQ. V was cut by 4 bases and J by 2 bases, with 18 bases left in between. This entry comes from a study of T cell responses to AZD1222 COVID-19 vaccine. Study-wide points: Only a handful of AZD1222 recipients, six or seven in all, had baseline seropositivity.

Produced via immunoSEQ multiplex PCR; TCRdb's table is partial and in-frame only. The table includes about 150,000 clones, about 89% detected once. The chain joins TRBV5-1 to TRBJ2-5, with D perhaps matching TRBD1 or TRBD2 (5 bases each). The clonotype comes from an adult in good health. This specimen was peripheral blood, taken on day 0 of MenACWY control vaccination. The CDR3 DNA reads as TGCGCCAGCAGCCCCGGGGACCGGCACTCTCAAGAGACCCAGTACTTC. It translates to CASSPGDRHSQETQYF.